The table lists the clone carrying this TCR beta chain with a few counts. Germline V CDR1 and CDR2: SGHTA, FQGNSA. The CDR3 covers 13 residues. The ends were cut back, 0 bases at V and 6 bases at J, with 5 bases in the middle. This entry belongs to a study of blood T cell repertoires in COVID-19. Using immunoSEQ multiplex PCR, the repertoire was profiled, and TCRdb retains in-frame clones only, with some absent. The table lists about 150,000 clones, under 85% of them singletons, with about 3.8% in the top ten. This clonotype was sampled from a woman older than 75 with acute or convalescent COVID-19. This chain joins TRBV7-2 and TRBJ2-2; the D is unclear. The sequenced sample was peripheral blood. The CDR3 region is CASSLAPAGELFF. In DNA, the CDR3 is TGTGCCAGCAGCTTAGCGCCGGCCGGGGAGCTGTTTTTT.